This passage covers 3 T cell receptor beta chains from one sample sequenced in a study of OX40 agonist ivuxolimab in advanced cancers. The receptor library was made with the immunoSEQ multiplex PCR assay. TCRdb obtained this table from immuneACCESS and retained in-frame rearrangements with V and J assigned. These tables miss some clones; where compared with another copy, unresolved V genes account for less than half of the shortfall, and the remainder is unexplained. The sample table holds approximately 73,000 clones, of which about nine tenths were seen once. Jointly, the top ten make up approximately 1.3% of the sample. The source was CD4+ or CD8+ T cells sorted from blood, collected in a trial of the OX40 agonist ivuxolimab. The origin of the receptors is an adult with an advanced solid tumor such as melanoma, head and neck, liver or kidney cancer.

The chain employs TRBV5-5 and TRBJ2-2; 7 nucleotides agree with TRBD1. The CDR3 sequence is 17 residues long. Germline assignment: CDR1 SGHKS and CDR2 YYEKEE (reference sequence). V lost 4 bases to trimming and J lost 7 bases; unmatched junction nucleotides: 16. This CDR3 is CASSRDRAMEFVGELFF. The CDR3 coding sequence is TGTGCCAGCAGCCGCGACAGGGCGATGGAATTTGTCGGGGAGCTGTTTTTT.

This rearrangement joins TRBV15 to TRBJ2-7; D is ambiguous. The CDR3 has 14 amino acids. V dropped 0 bases and J dropped 0 bases, with 6 bases sitting between them. CDR1 and CDR2 (germline): LNHNV, YYDKDF (reference sequence). For the CDR3, the DNA is TGTGCCACCAGCAGAGATCAGAGCTCCTACGAGCAGTACTTC. Protein sequence: CATSRDQSSYEQYF.

This chain links TRBV27 with TRBJ1-2; TRBD1 is a possible D gene (5 bases). V shed 3 bases and J shed 3 bases, with 8 bases lying between them. Germline V gives CDR1 MNHEY, CDR2 SMNVEV (reference sequence). The CDR3 has 13 residues. The CDR3 reads CASSLWGDYGYTF. DNA for the CDR3: TGTGCCAGCAGTTTGTGGGGGGACTATGGCTACACCTTC.